This is a list of T cell receptor beta chains from one sample in a study of T cell clones after liver transplantation. Using immunoSEQ multiplex PCR, the repertoire was profiled, and TCRdb retains in-frame clones only, with some absent. The repertoire has fewer than 85,000 clones, around 78% of them found once; the top ten carry roughly 3%. The sample was CD4+ T cells from blood, taken at the 22-month timepoint. These receptors all come from a human patient who received a liver transplant. The graft donor may have contributed some T cells. Both conserved end residues are part of each CDR3. Each record gives: J gene, clone size, D gene, V gene, CDR3 length, CDR3 DNA, CDR3 protein. The D gene is left open where the match is weak. Where a row states a size, it is once, few, many or the class of an expanded clone; other rows omit it.

J: TRBJ2-3; size: NA; D: NA; V: TRBV7-2; length: 12; DNA: TGTGCCAGCAGCCAGGTAACAGATACGCAGTATTTT; CDR3: CASSQVTDTQYF
J: TRBJ2-7; size: NA; D: TRBD2; V: TRBV19; length: 15; DNA: TGTGCCAGCAGACTAGCTCCCGGGGTCTTTCACGAGCAGTACTTC; CDR3: CASRLAPGVFHEQYF
J: TRBJ2-1; size: NA; D: TRBD2; V: TRBV7-9; length: 18; DNA: TGTGCCAGCAGCTTACCCCCGCGACTAGCGGGAGTCAAGAATGAGCAGTTCTTC; CDR3: CASSLPPRLAGVKNEQFF
J: TRBJ2-7; size: few; D: NA; V: TRBV18; length: 13; DNA: TGTGCCAGCTCACCGCTTAGAAGCCACGAGCAGTACTTC; CDR3: CASSPLRSHEQYF
J: TRBJ1-2; size: NA; D: TRBD1; V: TRBV28; length: 14; DNA: TGTGCCAGCACCCTGGGGGACAGGGGTTATGGCTACACCTTC; CDR3: CASTLGDRGYGYTF
J: TRBJ1-1; size: NA; D: TRBD1; V: TRBV19; length: 15; DNA: TGTGCCAGTAGTATCCCAACAGGGGGTGGAACTGAAGCTTTCTTT; CDR3: CASSIPTGGGTEAFF
J: TRBJ2-2; size: NA; D: NA; V: TRBV29-1; length: 13; DNA: TGCAGCGTTGAGGGGGGGAACACCGGGGAGCTGTTTTTT; CDR3: CSVEGGNTGELFF
J: TRBJ2-3; size: NA; D: TRBD2; V: TRBV6-5; length: 15; DNA: TGTGCCAGCAGTTCAGTGGCGGGAGGTATAGATACGCAGTATTTT; CDR3: CASSSVAGGIDTQYF
J: TRBJ1-1; size: few; D: NA; V: TRBV25-1; length: 13; DNA: TGTGCCAGCAGTGCCCGGGGGTCTACTGAAGCTTTCTTT; CDR3: CASSARGSTEAFF
J: TRBJ1-3; size: NA; D: NA; V: TRBV6-1; length: 15; DNA: TGTGCCAGCAGTGCCGGCTTTGGGGATGGAAACACCATATATTTT; CDR3: CASSAGFGDGNTIYF
J: TRBJ1-2; size: NA; D: NA; V: TRBV6-5; length: 15; DNA: TGTGCCAGCAGTTACATGGGACAAGAAAACTATGGCTACACCTTC; CDR3: CASSYMGQENYGYTF
J: TRBJ2-7; size: NA; D: TRBD2; V: TRBV19; length: 16; DNA: TGTGCCAGTAGTATAGCAGGCGGGAGAATCGCCTACGAGCAGTACTTC; CDR3: CASSIAGGRIAYEQYF
J: TRBJ2-7; size: NA; D: NA; V: TRBV7-2; length: 13; DNA: TGTGCCAGCAGCTCCCTGGGAAGGTACGAGCAGTACTTC; CDR3: CASSSLGRYEQYF
J: TRBJ2-7; size: NA; D: NA; V: TRBV5-4; length: 16; DNA: TGTGCCAGCAGCCGGGACGTCGGAGGGTGGATGTACGAGCAGTACTTC; CDR3: CASSRDVGGWMYEQYF
J: TRBJ1-5; size: NA; D: TRBD1; V: TRBV2; length: 13; DNA: TGTGCCAGCAGCATAGGGACAGATCAGCCCCAGCATTTT; CDR3: CASSIGTDQPQHF
J: TRBJ1-1; size: few; D: TRBD1; V: TRBV7-2; length: 15; DNA: TGTGCCAGCAGCCCAACTGGGACAGGGGGCAGAGAAGCTTTCTTT; CDR3: CASSPTGTGGREAFF
J: TRBJ2-2; size: NA; D: NA; V: TRBV14; length: 16; DNA: TGTGCCAGCAGCCAACACAACTCCGTCCCGACCGGGGAGCTGTTTTTT; CDR3: CASSQHNSVPTGELFF
J: TRBJ1-2; size: once; D: TRBD1; V: TRBV6-5; length: 15; DNA: TGTGCCAGCAGTTATTTAGGAGGGGGCGAGGGGGGCTACACCTTC; CDR3: CASSYLGGGEGGYTF
J: TRBJ2-3; size: NA; D: NA; V: TRBV11-3; length: 15; DNA: TGTGCCAGCAGCTTAGATCCAAGGTACACAGATACGCAGTATTTT; CDR3: CASSLDPRYTDTQYF
J: TRBJ1-4; size: NA; D: NA; V: TRBV6-5; length: 12; DNA: TGTGCCAGCAGGAGGGGCAATGAAAAACTGTTTTTT; CDR3: CASRRGNEKLFF
J: TRBJ2-1; size: NA; D: NA; V: TRBV7-2; length: 15; DNA: TGTGCCAGCCAGGTCGGGAGTGGCTCCTACAATGAGCAGTTCTTC; CDR3: CASQVGSGSYNEQFF
J: TRBJ1-2; size: NA; D: NA; V: TRBV21-1; length: 12; DNA: TGTGCCAGCAACCGGGACTTCTATGGCTACACCTTC; CDR3: CASNRDFYGYTF
J: TRBJ1-2; size: NA; D: NA; V: TRBV15; length: 16; DNA: TGTGCCACCAGCCGAGAGTGGGGCGCCATTCCCTATGGCTACACCTTC; CDR3: CATSREWGAIPYGYTF
J: TRBJ2-2; size: once; D: TRBD2; V: TRBV30; length: 15; DNA: TGTGCCTGGAGTCCGGGGACTAGATCGTCCGGGGAGCTGTTTTTT; CDR3: CAWSPGTRSSGELFF
J: TRBJ2-2; size: NA; D: NA; V: TRBV18; length: 16; DNA: TGTGCCAGCTCACCCCAGACAGATTCGAACACCGGGGAGCTGTTTTTT; CDR3: CASSPQTDSNTGELFF
J: TRBJ2-3; size: NA; D: TRBD2; V: TRBV4-3; length: 17; DNA: TGCGCCAGCAGCCGAGGTACTAGCGGGGGTTTCACAGATACGCAGTATTTT; CDR3: CASSRGTSGGFTDTQYF
J: TRBJ1-1; size: NA; D: NA; V: TRBV18; length: 11; DNA: TGTGCCAGCTCAGGGAACACTGAAGCTTTCTTT; CDR3: CASSGNTEAFF
J: TRBJ2-2; size: NA; D: TRBD2; V: TRBV5-1; length: 16; DNA: TGCGCCAGCAGCTTGGTGGCTAGCGGTGGGACCGGGGAGCTGTTTTTT; CDR3: CASSLVASGGTGELFF
J: TRBJ2-4; size: NA; D: TRBD2; V: TRBV2; length: 15; DNA: TGTGCCAGCAGCCCCCAAGCGGGAGATCCAAACATTCAGTACTTC; CDR3: CASSPQAGDPNIQYF
J: TRBJ2-5; size: NA; D: NA; V: TRBV7-6; length: 15; DNA: TGTGCCAGCAGCTTATTAGCGTGGGGCGAAGAGACCCAGTACTTC; CDR3: CASSLLAWGEETQYF
J: TRBJ1-1; size: NA; D: TRBD1; V: TRBV5-4; length: 13; DNA: TGTGCCAGCAGCTGGACAGGGGGCACTGAAGCTTTCTTT; CDR3: CASSWTGGTEAFF
J: TRBJ1-5; size: few; D: NA; V: TRBV4-3; length: 13; DNA: TGCGCCAGCAGCCAAGGGGGCAATCAGCCCCAGCATTTT; CDR3: CASSQGGNQPQHF
J: TRBJ2-5; size: NA; D: NA; V: TRBV12-5; length: 13; DNA: TGTGCTAGTGGGAGCGGTGTCCAAGAGACCCAGTACTTC; CDR3: CASGSGVQETQYF
J: TRBJ1-5; size: few; D: NA; V: TRBV6-6; length: 14; DNA: TGTGCCACCTCAAAAGGGGCGGGGAATCAGCCCCAGCATTTT; CDR3: CATSKGAGNQPQHF
J: TRBJ2-5; size: NA; D: TRBD2; V: TRBV7-2; length: 16; DNA: TGTGCCAGCAGCTTCGTGGCGGGAGGCGCCCAAGAGACCCAGTACTTC; CDR3: CASSFVAGGAQETQYF
J: TRBJ2-5; size: NA; D: TRBD2; V: TRBV7-2; length: 15; DNA: TGTGCCAGCACCCATAGCGGGAGCCGGGAAGAGACCCAGTACTTC; CDR3: CASTHSGSREETQYF
J: TRBJ1-1; size: NA; D: TRBD1; V: TRBV7-9; length: 14; DNA: TGTGCCAGCAAGGACAGGGTGGCTTACACTGAAGCTTTCTTT; CDR3: CASKDRVAYTEAFF
J: TRBJ2-2; size: NA; D: NA; V: TRBV11-3; length: 13; DNA: TGTGCCAGCAGCCTAGGTGGTCCCGGGGAGCTGTTTTTT; CDR3: CASSLGGPGELFF
J: TRBJ2-1; size: NA; D: TRBD1; V: TRBV14; length: 16; DNA: TGTGCCAGCAGACCCCCGGGACAGGGGGCGAGAAATGAGCAGTTCTTC; CDR3: CASRPPGQGARNEQFF
J: TRBJ1-1; size: few; D: TRBD1; V: TRBV9; length: 15; DNA: TGTGCCAGCAGCGTGATGACAGGGGTGAACACTGAAGCTTTCTTT; CDR3: CASSVMTGVNTEAFF
J: TRBJ2-3; size: NA; D: NA; V: TRBV5-1; length: 15; DNA: TGCGCCAGCAGCTTCGATGCTAGTAGTACAGATACGCAGTATTTT; CDR3: CASSFDASSTDTQYF
J: TRBJ2-1; size: NA; D: NA; V: TRBV4-3; length: 17; DNA: TGCGCCAGCAGCCAATCAACCGGGATCAGCTCCTACAATGAGCAGTTCTTC; CDR3: CASSQSTGISSYNEQFF
J: TRBJ2-3; size: NA; D: NA; V: TRBV19; length: 14; DNA: TGTGCCAGTACCCGTGGGGAGAGCACAGATACGCAGTATTTT; CDR3: CASTRGESTDTQYF
J: TRBJ1-2; size: once; D: NA; V: TRBV7-9; length: 13; DNA: TGTGCCAGCAGCGAGGACGGCCCGTTAAGCTACACCTTC; CDR3: CASSEDGPLSYTF
J: TRBJ1-4; size: NA; D: NA; V: TRBV9; length: 15; DNA: TGTGCCAGCAGCTTAATGGGGCTAAGGGGTGAAAAACTGTTTTTT; CDR3: CASSLMGLRGEKLFF
J: TRBJ2-5; size: few; D: NA; V: TRBV7-2; length: 16; DNA: TGTGCCAGCAGCTTAGGCGTGGGGGGGCGACAAGAGACCCAGTACTTC; CDR3: CASSLGVGGRQETQYF
J: TRBJ1-5; size: NA; D: NA; V: TRBV5-5; length: 13; DNA: TGTGCCAGCAGTACAGACAGCAATCAGCCCCAGCATTTT; CDR3: CASSTDSNQPQHF
J: TRBJ1-1; size: NA; D: NA; V: TRBV4-3; length: 15; DNA: TGCGCCAGCAGCCAAGATAGGATCATCTACACTGAAGCTTTCTTT; CDR3: CASSQDRIIYTEAFF
J: TRBJ1-1; size: NA; D: TRBD1; V: TRBV6-1; length: 13; DNA: TGTGCCAGCAGGGGGACAGGGAACACTGAAGCTTTCTTT; CDR3: CASRGTGNTEAFF
J: TRBJ2-3; size: NA; D: NA; V: TRBV15; length: 13; DNA: TGTGCCACCAGCAGACAGGGAGCAGATACGCAGTATTTT; CDR3: CATSRQGADTQYF
J: TRBJ1-1; size: NA; D: NA; V: TRBV5-5; length: 15; DNA: TGTGCCAGCAGCCCCAGAGTCGGGGGCGTCACTGAAGCTTTCTTT; CDR3: CASSPRVGGVTEAFF